This T cell receptor (beta chain) was observed in a study of CD8 T cells in Susac syndrome. General study results and limits: The number of individuals included in the study's TCR sequencing and HLA analysis was acknowledged as relatively small.

A note on this clonotype: Antigen: not known.

Negative isolation was used for CD8+ and CD4+ T cells, and FACS enrichment was applied to TEMRA cells. Random hexamers were used to reverse transcribe about 0.45 to 1 ug of RNA. TCRdb independently ran MiXCR on the immunoSEQ multiplex PCR reads; one entry per CDR3 protein. The sample yields approximately 100,000 distinct CDR3 sequences, 85% to 95% seen once. V dropped 7 bases and J dropped 0; count of bases not matched to a gene: 13. This CDR3 has 17 amino acids. Material for sequencing was CD8+ T cells from PBMCs. The sequence was obtained from a human donor in good health. The gene calls are TRBV12-3 or TRBV12-4 and TRBJ2-5, with TRBD2 matching over 8 bases. The DNA of the CDR3 is TGTGCCAGCACCCCAACAACAGCGGGAGTGTACCAAGAGACCCAGTACTTC. This gives the protein CASTPTTAGVYQETQYF.